These 29 T cell receptor beta chains came from one sample sequenced in a study of blood T cell repertoires in COVID-19. Libraries were prepared by immunoSEQ multiplex PCR; TCRdb keeps only in-frame clonotypes and omits some of them. The top ten clones hold about 6.2% of a sample with about 60,000 clones, around 82% of them seen once. The specimen sequenced was peripheral blood. These receptor sequences come from a man in his fifties or sixties with acute or convalescent COVID-19.

The chain combines TRBV3-1 (or the pseudogene TRBV3-2) with TRBJ1-3, with D possibly matching TRBD1 (5 bases). V was cut by 4 bases and J by 0 bases, with 16 bases left in between. The CDR3 length is 17 residues. Germline CDR1 LGHDT, CDR2 YNNKEL (reference sequence). The chain's CDR3 is CASSPYILGGSGNTIYF. DNA for the CDR3: TGTGCCAGCAGCCCTTATATATTGGGGGGCTCTGGAAACACCATATATTTT.

This chain uses TRBV5-1 with TRBJ2-5; TRBD1 matches at 8 bases. The germline CDR1 and CDR2 sequences are SGHRS and YFSETQ. Trimming removed 3 bases from V and 5 bases from J; junction bases left unmatched: 15. The CDR3 sequence is 17 residues long. CDR3 sequence (DNA): TGCGCCAGCAGCTCCCCGTCAAAACAGGGGGTAGGGGAGACCCAGTACTTC. This codes for CASSSPSKQGVGETQYF.

This clone was observed a single time. This rearrangement joins TRBV2 to TRBJ1-5; no clear D gene. V was pared by 4 bases and J by 4 bases, with 11 bases between. The CDR3 consists of 14 residues. Looked up from germline, CDR1 is SNHLY and CDR2 is FYNNEI. CDR3: CASSAGGPNQPQHF. The CDR3 DNA reads TGTGCCAGCAGTGCGGGAGGGCCGAATCAGCCCCAGCATTTT.

The CDR3 here is CASRRRDANQPQHF. The CDR3 nucleotides read TGTGCCAGCAGGAGGCGGGACGCCAATCAGCCCCAGCATTTT. V gene TRBV5-8 combines with J gene TRBJ1-5; weak D call: TRBD1 (5 bases). Germline CDR1 SGHTS, CDR2 YDEGEE. The V end lost 5 bases, the J end lost 3 bases, and 12 bases lay between the germline ends. This CDR3 is built from 14 residues.

The CDR3 sequence is CASSTETESDQPQHF. The DNA of the CDR3 is TGTGCCAGCAGCACCGAGACAGAATCGGATCAGCCCCAGCATTTT. The chain has TRBV11-3 and TRBJ1-5; maybe TRBD1 (5 bases). The V end was cut by 5 bases, the J end by 5 bases, with 16 bases between. Germline assignment: CDR1 SGHNT and CDR2 YENEEA. The CDR3 has 15 amino acids.

The rearrangement joins TRBV5-1 to TRBJ1-4; D is undetermined. V lost 0 bases and J lost 3, with 9 bases in between. The CDR3 contains 15 residues. In germline, CDR1 is SGHRS, CDR2 YFSETQ. CDR3 nucleotides: TGCGCCAGCAGCTTGGTGGCGCGGTCTAATGAAAAACTGTTTTTT. The encoded protein is CASSLVARSNEKLFF. Full variable domain (remainder filled in from reference TRBV5-1 and TRBJ1-4): KAGVTQTPRYLIKTRGQQVTLSCSPISGHRSVSWYQQTPGQGLQFLFEYFSETQRNKGNFPGRFSGRQFSNSRSEMNVSTLELGDSALYLCASSLVARSNEKLFFGSGTQLSVL.

The table lists this clone with a few counts. The chain employs TRBV30 and TRBJ1-6, with D unresolved. The CDR3 length is 15 residues. With 0 bases removed from V and 8 bases from J, the gap between germline ends came to 14 bases. Germline V gives CDR1 GTSNPN, CDR2 SVGIG (reference sequence). The DNA of the CDR3 is TGTGCCTGGAGTGTACCACCCGCCGGTGATTCACCCCTCCACTTT. Translation: CAWSVPPAGDSPLHF.

This chain's CDR3 is CASSSGTLNEKLFF. The CDR3 DNA sequence: TGTGCCAGCAGTTCCGGGACACTCAATGAAAAACTGTTTTTT. This chain uses TRBV27 with TRBJ1-4, with D perhaps matching TRBD1 (6 bases). The V gene's germline CDR1 is MNHEY and CDR2 SMNVEV (reference sequence). The CDR3 covers 14 residues. The germline V and J ends were trimmed by 4 bases and 5 bases, with 11 bases remaining between them.

The V call is TRBV7-2, the J call TRBJ2-5; 12 positions match TRBD1. Germline CDR1 and CDR2: SGHTA and FQGNSA. V lost 4 bases and J lost 6; bases outside the gene matches: 9. CDR3 length equals 16 residues. The CDR3 region is CASSSGGTGGKKTQYF. The CDR3 DNA reads TGTGCCAGCAGCTCCGGGGGGACAGGGGGCAAAAAGACCCAGTACTTC.

The J gene is TRBJ1-5, the V gene TRBV19; TRBD1 is a possible D gene (6 bases). The CDR3 covers 13 residues. Trimming stripped 11 bases from V and 5 bases from J, with 16 bases between. From germline, CDR1 is LNHDA and CDR2 SQIVND (reference sequence). Written as DNA, the CDR3 is TGTGCCTCCAACCCCCAGGGGTATCAGCCCCAGCATTTT. Protein sequence: CASNPQGYQPQHF.

The V and J genes are TRBV19 and TRBJ1-5; D is unclear. Trimming cost V 0 bases and J 7 bases, with 13 bases left between them. Germline CDR1 and CDR2: LNHDA and SQIVND (reference sequence). This CDR3 contains 15 residues. CDR3 bases: TGTGCCAGTAGTATAGATAGCGGGTTCTGGCAGCCCCAGCATTTT. Protein sequence: CASSIDSGFWQPQHF.

The gene calls are TRBV3-1 (or the pseudogene TRBV3-2) and TRBJ1-3; D remains ambiguous. This CDR3 has 16 amino acids. Deletions cut 0 bases from V and 7 bases from J, with 16 bases between. The germline V gene encodes CDR1 LGHDT and CDR2 YNNKEL (reference sequence). The CDR3 reads CASSQDMRVKRNTIYF. As DNA, the CDR3 is TGTGCCAGCAGCCAAGATATGCGGGTTAAAAGGAACACCATATATTTT.

The rearrangement joins TRBV5-4 to TRBJ2-1; 11 nucleotides agree with TRBD2. V lost 0 bases to trimming and J lost 5 bases; unmatched junction nucleotides: 7. This CDR3 is 17 amino acids long. Germline CDR1 SGHNT, CDR2 YYREEE (reference sequence). CDR3 loop: CASSLELAGGPHNEQFF. CDR3 sequence (DNA): TGTGCCAGCAGCTTGGAATTAGCGGGGGGGCCCCACAATGAGCAGTTCTTC.

The genes are TRBV7-9 and TRBJ1-3, with D unclear. The CDR3 runs 12 residues. V gave up 5 bases and J gave up 5 bases, with 7 bases separating them. Germline values: CDR1 SEHNR, CDR2 FQNEAQ (reference sequence). Written as DNA, the CDR3 is TGTGCCAGCAGCGGGCGAAGAAACACCATATATTTT. It yields the protein CASSGRRNTIYF.

This sequence joins TRBV11-2 and TRBJ1-1, with D hard to call. Trimming removed 5 bases from V and 2 bases from J, with 18 bases in between. The CDR3 has 16 amino acids. Per germline, CDR1 SGHAT and CDR2 FQNNGV. The DNA of the CDR3 is TGTGCCAGCAGCATCAACCTAAGACGGACTAACACTGAAGCTTTCTTT. Its translation: CASSINLRRTNTEAFF.

The chain links TRBV10-3 to TRBJ1-5; a weak D match, TRBD1 (5 bases). Germline CDR1 is ENHRY and CDR2 is SYGVKD. Trimming removed 10 bases at V and 1 base at J, with 17 bases between. The CDR3 consists of 15 residues. The CDR3 loop is CATINGAGSNQPQHF. The CDR3 DNA reads TGTGCCACCATCAATGGTGCAGGGAGCAATCAGCCCCAGCATTTT.

This clone was seen only a few times. This chain connects TRBV6-2 or TRBV6-3 to TRBJ2-3, with 9 bases fitting TRBD1. Trimming removed 5 bases from V and 2 bases from J; junction bases left unmatched: 2. CDR1 and CDR2 from the germline V gene are MNHEY and SVGEGT. The CDR3 has 14 amino acids. CDR3: CASSQQGATDTQYF. CDR3 bases: TGTGCCAGCAGTCAACAGGGGGCCACAGATACGCAGTATTTT.

The chain uses TRBV12-3 or TRBV12-4 and TRBJ1-2; D possibly corresponds to TRBD1 (5 bases). V was shortened by 4 bases and J by 6 bases, with 9 bases between the two germline ends. The CDR3 length is 12 residues. This CDR3 reads CASSYNRHGYTF. DNA of the CDR3: TGTGCCAGCAGTTATAACAGGCATGGCTACACCTTC.

The chain uses TRBV10-3 and TRBJ1-2, with D perhaps matching TRBD1 (5 bases). The germline V and J ends were trimmed by 7 bases and 6 bases, with 18 bases remaining between them. This CDR3 has 14 residues. The germline V gene has CDR1 ENHRY and CDR2 SYGVKD. The CDR3 region has the DNA TGTGCCATCAATACCATGGGGGGATTGAATGGCTACACCTTC. Its translation is CAINTMGGLNGYTF.

In its sample, this clone was seen once. The V gene is TRBV10-2, the J gene TRBJ2-7, with TRBD1 identical over 9 bases. Germline loops: CDR1 WSHSY, CDR2 SAAADI. Unmatched junction bases numbered 13, after V lost 10 bases and J lost 9 bases. The CDR3 consists of 13 residues. Written as DNA, the CDR3 is TGCGCCACCCAGGACAGGGGATCCCTACGGCAGTACGTC. It is translated as CATQDRGSLRQYV.

The V and J genes are TRBV6-5 and TRBJ2-1; TRBD2 matches 10 bases. The CDR3 has 16 residues. V shed 0 bases, J shed 10 bases, and the junction held 9 bases outside the gene matches. The germline CDR1 and CDR2 sequences are MNHEY and SVGAGI. This CDR3 is CASSYSRPRLAGEQFF. The DNA for the CDR3 is TGTGCCAGCAGTTACTCGAGGCCCAGACTAGCGGGCGAGCAGTTCTTC.

This clone occurred a few times. The rearrangement uses TRBV27 and TRBJ2-7, with TRBD1 identical over 9 bases. The CDR3 contains 16 residues. Germline CDR1 MNHEY, CDR2 SMNVEV (reference sequence). Unmatched junction bases numbered 12, after V lost 6 bases and J lost 3 bases. The CDR3 coding sequence is TGTGCCAGCAGCCTAATTAGGGCGGGACAGGGCTACGAGCAGTACTTC. Translation: CASSLIRAGQGYEQYF.

The table lists this clone with a few counts. The chain joins TRBV7-9 to TRBJ1-2; no clear D gene. The CDR3 has 13 amino acids. V was trimmed by 6 bases and J by 2 bases, leaving 10 bases between them. The germline V gene has CDR1 SEHNR and CDR2 FQNEAQ (reference sequence). The CDR3 reads CASSSAKNYGYTF. Here the CDR3 DNA reads TGTGCCAGCAGTAGCGCGAAAAACTATGGCTACACCTTC.

This chain connects TRBV9 to TRBJ2-3; 11 nucleotides line up with TRBD2. In germline, CDR1 is SGDLS, CDR2 YYNGEE. The CDR3 consists of 15 residues. V lost 4 bases to trimming and J lost 3 bases; unmatched junction nucleotides: 4. The CDR3 DNA follows: TGTGCCAGCAGCCTTAGACTAGCGGGAACAGATACGCAGTATTTT. It encodes CASSLRLAGTDTQYF. The whole variable domain, filled in from reference TRBV9 and TRBJ2-3, reads DSGVTQTPKHLITATGQRVTLRCSPRSGDLSVYWYQQSLDQGLQFLIQYYNGEERAKGNILERFSAQQFPDLHSELNLSSLELGDSALYFCASSLRLAGTDTQYFGPGTRLTVL.

The CDR3 protein is CASSVLAGGNTGELFF. In DNA, the CDR3 is TGCGCCAGCAGCGTGTTAGCGGGGGGCAACACCGGGGAGCTGTTTTTT. The chain recombines TRBV5-1 with TRBJ2-2, with 10 positions matching TRBD2. This CDR3 has 16 residues. Germline lookup yields CDR1 SGHRS and CDR2 YFSETQ. V lost 4 bases, J lost 2 bases, and 5 bases stayed unmatched.

The V call is TRBV29-1, the J call TRBJ2-1; no definite D call. V was pared by 4 bases and J by 4 bases, with 5 bases between. Germline CDR1 is SQVTM and CDR2 is ANQGSEA. This CDR3 region has 11 residues. The CDR3 region is CSVVLYNEQFF. The CDR3 DNA reads TGCAGCGTTGTACTGTACAATGAGCAGTTCTTC.

The genes are TRBV29-1 and TRBJ2-3; possibly TRBD2 for D (5 bases). Trimming took 6 bases from V and 2 from J, leaving 12 bases between them. This CDR3 is 13 amino acids long. Germline CDR1 reads SQVTM; CDR2 reads ANQGSEA. This CDR3 is CSVGPDYTDTQYF. The CDR3 nucleotides read TGCAGCGTCGGCCCCGACTACACAGATACGCAGTATTTT.

This rearrangement joins TRBV29-1 to TRBJ1-1, with TRBD1 matching 7 bases. CDR3 length equals 15 residues. The germline gives CDR1 SQVTM, CDR2 ANQGSEA. Trimming took 6 bases from V and 7 from J; bases not matched to a gene: 17. CDR3: CSVIPGQPRGFEAFF. The DNA of the CDR3 is TGCAGCGTCATCCCGGGACAGCCCCGAGGATTTGAAGCTTTCTTT.

V and J are TRBV4-2 and TRBJ2-5; TRBD1 matches 10 bases. CDR1 and CDR2 from the germline V gene are LGHNA and YNFKEQ. The junction had 4 bases not matched to a gene; V was cut back by 4 bases and J by 5 bases. The CDR3 has 14 amino acids. This chain's CDR3 is CASSLSTGGETQYF. CDR3 sequence (DNA): TGTGCCAGCAGCCTCTCGACAGGGGGCGAGACCCAGTACTTC.